A selection of T cell receptor beta chains follows, all from one sample in a study of blood T cell repertoires in COVID-19. Repertoires were generated with immunoSEQ multiplex PCR, while TCRdb's copy carries only in-frame clones and drops some. Among hundreds of thousands of clones listed, more than 70% were seen once. Sequenced input: peripheral blood. Source of these receptors: a woman aged 25 to 39 with COVID-19, enrolled during active disease. CDR3s leave out the opening cysteine and the closing phenylalanine or tryptophan.

v_call: TRBV5-4; cdr3_aa: ASSPPRTQTDTQY
v_call: TRBV5-6; cdr3_aa: ASSFGTGRGTEAF
v_call: TRBV5-6; cdr3_aa: ASSLPGRETQY
v_call: TRBV7-9; cdr3_aa: ASSSPGGSGNTIY
v_call: TRBV4-3; cdr3_aa: ASSQDYEAYTEAF
v_call: TRBV27; cdr3_aa: ASSLLPNTEAF
v_call: TRBV9; cdr3_aa: ASTIGTPNSGANVLT
v_call: TRBV3-1/TRBV3-2; cdr3_aa: ASRRAATSGIAGELF
v_call: TRBV6-5; cdr3_aa: ASSNRLAQETQY
v_call: TRBV6-4; cdr3_aa: ASSPLAGGRYEQF
v_call: TRBV6-1; cdr3_aa: ASSELQGAGVSSGANVLT
v_call: TRBV5-6; cdr3_aa: ASSRGTGSGNTIY
v_call: TRBV6-5; cdr3_aa: ASSSPRQGDDEQF
v_call: TRBV2; cdr3_aa: ASSDFSGNTGELF
v_call: TRBV9; cdr3_aa: ASSEKTGGEKLF
v_call: TRBV10-2; cdr3_aa: ASSDGAGGPGSQETQY
v_call: TRBV24-1; cdr3_aa: ATSDLDRGGNQPQH
v_call: TRBV3-1/TRBV3-2; cdr3_aa: ASSRTANTEAF
v_call: TRBV6-2/TRBV6-3; cdr3_aa: ASRYRGSSGNTIY